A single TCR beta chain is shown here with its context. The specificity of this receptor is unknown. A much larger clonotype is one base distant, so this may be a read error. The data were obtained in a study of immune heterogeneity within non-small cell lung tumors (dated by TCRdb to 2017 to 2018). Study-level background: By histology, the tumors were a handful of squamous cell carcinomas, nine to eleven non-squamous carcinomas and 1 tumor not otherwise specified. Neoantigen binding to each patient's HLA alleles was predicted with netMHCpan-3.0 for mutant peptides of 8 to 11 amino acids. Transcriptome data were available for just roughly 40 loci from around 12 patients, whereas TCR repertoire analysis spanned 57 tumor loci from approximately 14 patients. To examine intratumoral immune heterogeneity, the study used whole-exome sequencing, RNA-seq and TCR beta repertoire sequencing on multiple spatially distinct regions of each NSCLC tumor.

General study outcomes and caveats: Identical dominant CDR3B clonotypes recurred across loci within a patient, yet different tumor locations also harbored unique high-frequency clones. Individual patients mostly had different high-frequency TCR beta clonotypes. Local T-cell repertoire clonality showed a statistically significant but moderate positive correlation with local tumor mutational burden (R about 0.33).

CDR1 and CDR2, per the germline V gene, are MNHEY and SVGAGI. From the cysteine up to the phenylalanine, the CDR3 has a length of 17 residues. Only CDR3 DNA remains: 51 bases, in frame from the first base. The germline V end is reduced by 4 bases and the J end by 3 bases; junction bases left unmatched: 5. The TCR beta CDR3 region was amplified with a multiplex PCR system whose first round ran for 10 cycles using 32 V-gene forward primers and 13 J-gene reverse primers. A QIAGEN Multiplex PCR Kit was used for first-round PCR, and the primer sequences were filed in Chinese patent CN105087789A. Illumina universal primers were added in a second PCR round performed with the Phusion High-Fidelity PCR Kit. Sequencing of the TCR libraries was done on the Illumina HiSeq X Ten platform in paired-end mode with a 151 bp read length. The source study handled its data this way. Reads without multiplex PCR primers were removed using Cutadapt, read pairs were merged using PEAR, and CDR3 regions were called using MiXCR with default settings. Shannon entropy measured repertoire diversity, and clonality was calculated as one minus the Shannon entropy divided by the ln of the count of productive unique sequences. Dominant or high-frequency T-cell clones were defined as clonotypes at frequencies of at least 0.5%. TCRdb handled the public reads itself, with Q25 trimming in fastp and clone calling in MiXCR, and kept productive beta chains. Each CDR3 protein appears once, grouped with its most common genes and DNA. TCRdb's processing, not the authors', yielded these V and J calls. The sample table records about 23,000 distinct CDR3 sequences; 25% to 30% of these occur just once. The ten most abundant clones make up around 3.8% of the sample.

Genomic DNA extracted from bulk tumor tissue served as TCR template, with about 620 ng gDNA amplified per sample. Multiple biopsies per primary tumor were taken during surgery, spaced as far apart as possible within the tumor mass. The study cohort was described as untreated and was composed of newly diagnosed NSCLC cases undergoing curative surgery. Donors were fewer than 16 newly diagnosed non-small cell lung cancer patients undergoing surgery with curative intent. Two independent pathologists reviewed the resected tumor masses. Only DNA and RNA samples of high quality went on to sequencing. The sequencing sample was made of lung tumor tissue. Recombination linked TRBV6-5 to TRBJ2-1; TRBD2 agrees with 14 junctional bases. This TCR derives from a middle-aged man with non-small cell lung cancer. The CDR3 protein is CASSCPGLAGVYNEQFF. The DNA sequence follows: TGTGCCAGCAGTTGCCCGGGACTAGCGGGAGTCTACAATGAGCAGTTCTTC.